Below, one T cell receptor beta chain is given with its context. This specimen comes from a study of radiation and T cells in renal cell carcinoma. The time point is: baseline pretreatment blood. Stated treatment: 15 Gy SBRT to primary tumor, nephrectomy 4 weeks later. The germline V and J ends were trimmed by 3 bases and 0 bases, with 6 bases remaining between them. This CDR3 contains 14 residues. Germline CDR1 LNHNV, CDR2 YYDKDF (reference sequence). Profiling relied on immunoSEQ multiplex PCR, and the TCRdb table lists in-frame clones only, not all of them. The sample lists about 150,000 clones; 88% were seen once.

Source: blood, taken from a patient whose treatment included radiotherapy and nephrectomy. The source of this sequence is a woman in her 70s with renal cell carcinoma. The chain links TRBV15 to TRBJ1-5; the D is unclear. CDR3 DNA: TGTGCCACCAGCAGGGAGATTAGCAATCAGCCCCAGCATTTT. Translated: CATSREISNQPQHF.